The sequence of this T cell receptor beta chain was determined in a study of blood T cells in healthy people across ages. PCR was performed a second time for about 7 to 12 cycles using a sample-barcoded 5' primer and a J-beta primer mix. TCRdb re-analysed the 5' RACE reads in MiXCR, keeping a single row per CDR3 protein. This table has some 710,000 distinct CDR3 sequences, around 50% appearing once. This CDR3 contains 15 residues. V shed 5 bases and J 2 bases; nucleotides not matched to a gene: 6. This clonotype showed up just a few times. This clonotype originated in an older man in good health. The chain employs TRBV12-3 or TRBV12-4 and TRBJ2-5; 9 bases line up with TRBD2. The sample taken for sequencing was blood. The CDR3 is CASSRAAGGQETQYF. As DNA, the CDR3 is TGTGCCAGCAGTCGCGCGGCGGGAGGGCAAGAGACCCAGTACTTC.